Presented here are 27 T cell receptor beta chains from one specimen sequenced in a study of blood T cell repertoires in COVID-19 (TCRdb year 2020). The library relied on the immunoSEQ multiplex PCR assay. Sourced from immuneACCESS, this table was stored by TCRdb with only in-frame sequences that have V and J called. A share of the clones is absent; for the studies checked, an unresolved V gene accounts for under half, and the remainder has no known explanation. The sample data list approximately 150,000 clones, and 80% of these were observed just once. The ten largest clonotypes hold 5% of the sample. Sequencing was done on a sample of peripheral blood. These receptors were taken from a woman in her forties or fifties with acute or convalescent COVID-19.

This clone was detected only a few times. CDR3 coding DNA: TGTGCCACCATGACCCGGCGGGGTCGCTCCGGAAACACCATATATTTT. Encoded protein: CATMTRRGRSGNTIYF. The chain recombines TRBV7-9 with TRBJ1-3; D gene uncertain. Between the trimmed V and J ends, which lost 10 bases and 4 bases, there was a span of 23 bases. The germline CDR1 and CDR2 sequences are SEHNR and FQNEAQ (reference sequence). The CDR3 is 16 residues long.

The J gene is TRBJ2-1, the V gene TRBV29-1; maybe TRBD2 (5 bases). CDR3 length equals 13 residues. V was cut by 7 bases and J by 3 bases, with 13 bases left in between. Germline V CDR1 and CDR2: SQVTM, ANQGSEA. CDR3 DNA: TGCAGCGCCGGGGAACAGAACTACAATGAGCAGTTCTTC. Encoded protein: CSAGEQNYNEQFF.

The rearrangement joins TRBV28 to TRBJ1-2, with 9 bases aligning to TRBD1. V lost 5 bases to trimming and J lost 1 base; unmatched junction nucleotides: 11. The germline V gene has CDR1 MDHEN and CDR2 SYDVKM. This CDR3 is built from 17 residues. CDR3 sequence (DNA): TGTGCCAGCAGTCTCCCATATGGACAGGGGCGTAACTATGGCTACACCTTC. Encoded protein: CASSLPYGQGRNYGYTF.

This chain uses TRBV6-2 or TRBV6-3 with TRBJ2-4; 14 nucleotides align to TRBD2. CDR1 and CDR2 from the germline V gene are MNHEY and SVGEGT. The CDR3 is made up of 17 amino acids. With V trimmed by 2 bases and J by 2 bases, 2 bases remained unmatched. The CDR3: CASSYGTSGGSKNIQYF. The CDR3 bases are TGTGCCAGCAGTTACGGGACTAGCGGGGGTTCCAAAAACATTCAGTACTTC.

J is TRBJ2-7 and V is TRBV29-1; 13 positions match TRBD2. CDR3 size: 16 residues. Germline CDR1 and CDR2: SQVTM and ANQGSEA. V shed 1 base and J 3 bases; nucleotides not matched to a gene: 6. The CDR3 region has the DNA TGCAGCGTTGAAGGTGCTGGGACTAGCGGGGACTACGAGCAGTACTTC. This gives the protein CSVEGAGTSGDYEQYF.

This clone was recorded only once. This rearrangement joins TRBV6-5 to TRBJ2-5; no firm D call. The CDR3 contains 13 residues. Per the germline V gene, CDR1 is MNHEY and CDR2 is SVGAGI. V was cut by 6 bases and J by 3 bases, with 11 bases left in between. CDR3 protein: CASRRSTEETQYF. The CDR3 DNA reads TGTGCCAGCAGGCGATCAACCGAAGAGACCCAGTACTTC.

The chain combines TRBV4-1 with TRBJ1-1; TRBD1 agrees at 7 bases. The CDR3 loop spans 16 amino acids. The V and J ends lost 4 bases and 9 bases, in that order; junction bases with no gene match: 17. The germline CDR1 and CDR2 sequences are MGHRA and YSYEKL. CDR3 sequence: CASSPSDTGEWFKAFF. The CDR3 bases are TGCGCCAGCAGCCCCTCAGATACAGGGGAGTGGTTCAAAGCTTTCTTT.

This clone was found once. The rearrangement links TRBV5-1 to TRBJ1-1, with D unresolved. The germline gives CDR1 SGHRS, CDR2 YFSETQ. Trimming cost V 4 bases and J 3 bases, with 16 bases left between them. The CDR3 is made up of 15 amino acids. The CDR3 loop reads CASSLGVPRDTEAFF. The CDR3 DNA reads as TGCGCCAGCAGCCTCGGGGTCCCGAGGGACACTGAAGCTTTCTTT.

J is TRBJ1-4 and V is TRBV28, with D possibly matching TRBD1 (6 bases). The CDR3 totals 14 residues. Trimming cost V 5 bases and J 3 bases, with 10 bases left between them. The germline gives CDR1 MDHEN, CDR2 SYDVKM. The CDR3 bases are TGTGCCAGCAGTGAACAGGGACCTAATGAAAAACTGTTTTTT. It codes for CASSEQGPNEKLFF.

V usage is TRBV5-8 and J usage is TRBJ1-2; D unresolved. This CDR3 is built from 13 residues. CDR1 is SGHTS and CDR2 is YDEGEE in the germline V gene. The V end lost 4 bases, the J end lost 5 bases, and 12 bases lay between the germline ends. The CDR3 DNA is TGTGCCAGCAGCCGGGCGGGGAGTTATGGCTACACCTTC. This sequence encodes CASSRAGSYGYTF.

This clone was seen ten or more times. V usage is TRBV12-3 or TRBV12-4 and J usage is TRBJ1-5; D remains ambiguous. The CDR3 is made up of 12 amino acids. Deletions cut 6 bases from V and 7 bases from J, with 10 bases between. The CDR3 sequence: CASRTGGQPQHF. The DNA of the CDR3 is TGTGCCAGCAGAACGGGCGGGCAGCCCCAGCATTTT.

In DNA, the CDR3 is TGTGCCAGCAGCCCACAGGTTGACACTGAAGCTTTCTTT. It is translated as CASSPQVDTEAFF. The V call is TRBV7-9, the J call TRBJ1-1, with D possibly being TRBD1 (5 bases). The V end was cut by 5 bases, the J end by 3 bases, with 10 bases between. From germline, CDR1 is SEHNR and CDR2 FQNEAQ (reference sequence). This CDR3 has 13 residues.

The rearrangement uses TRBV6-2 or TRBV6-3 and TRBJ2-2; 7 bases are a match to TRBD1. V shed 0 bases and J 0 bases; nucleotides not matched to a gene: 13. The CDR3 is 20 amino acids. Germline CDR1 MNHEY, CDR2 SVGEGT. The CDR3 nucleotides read TGTGCCAGCAGTTACTCCTCGACAGGGTGGAATGGGGCGAACACCGGGGAGCTGTTTTTT. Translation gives CASSYSSTGWNGANTGELFF.

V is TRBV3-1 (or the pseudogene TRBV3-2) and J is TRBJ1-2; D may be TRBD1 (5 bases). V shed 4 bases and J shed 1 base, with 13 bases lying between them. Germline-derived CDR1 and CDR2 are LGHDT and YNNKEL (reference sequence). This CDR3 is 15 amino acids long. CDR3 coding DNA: TGTGCCAGCAGCCCCGGGACTACGATTAACTATGGCTACACCTTC. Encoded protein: CASSPGTTINYGYTF.

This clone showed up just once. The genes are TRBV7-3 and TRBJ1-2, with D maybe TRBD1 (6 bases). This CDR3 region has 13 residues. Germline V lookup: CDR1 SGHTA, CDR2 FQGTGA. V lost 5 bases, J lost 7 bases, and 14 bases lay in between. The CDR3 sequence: CASSPGGGAGYTF. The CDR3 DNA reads TGTGCCAGCAGCCCCGGTGGGGGGGCTGGCTACACCTTC.

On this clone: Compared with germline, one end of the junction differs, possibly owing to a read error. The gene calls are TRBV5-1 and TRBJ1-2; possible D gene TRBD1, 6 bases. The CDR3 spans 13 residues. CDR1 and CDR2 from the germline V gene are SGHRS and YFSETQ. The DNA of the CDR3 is TGCGCCCGCAGCTTGGGAGGGGGGGCTGGCTACACCTTC. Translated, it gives CARSLGGGAGYTF.

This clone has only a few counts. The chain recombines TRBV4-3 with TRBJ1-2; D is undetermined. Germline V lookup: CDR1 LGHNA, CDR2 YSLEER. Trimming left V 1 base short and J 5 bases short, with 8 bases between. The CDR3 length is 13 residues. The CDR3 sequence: CASSQGSGYGYTF. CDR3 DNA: TGCGCCAGCAGCCAAGGTTCGGGATATGGCTACACCTTC.

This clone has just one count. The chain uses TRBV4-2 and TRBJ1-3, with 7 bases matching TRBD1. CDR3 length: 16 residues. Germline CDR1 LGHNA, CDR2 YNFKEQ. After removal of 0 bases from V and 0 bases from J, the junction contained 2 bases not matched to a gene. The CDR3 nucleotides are TGTGCCAGCAGCCAAGACAGGGGGAGCTCTGGAAACACCATATATTTT. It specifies CASSQDRGSSGNTIYF.

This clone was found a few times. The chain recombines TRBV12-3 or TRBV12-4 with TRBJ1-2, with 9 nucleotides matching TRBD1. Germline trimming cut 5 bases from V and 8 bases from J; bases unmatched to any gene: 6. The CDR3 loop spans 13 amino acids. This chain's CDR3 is CASSPGTGSGYTF. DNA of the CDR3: TGTGCCAGCAGTCCTGGGACAGGGAGCGGCTACACCTTC.

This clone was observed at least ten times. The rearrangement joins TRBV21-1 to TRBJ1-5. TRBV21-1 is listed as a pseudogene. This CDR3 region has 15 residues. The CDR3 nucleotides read TGTGCCAGCAGCGGGCCGGGATTTCGGACTCAGCCCCAGCATTTT. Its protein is CASSGPGFRTQPQHF.

The CDR3 is CASSDGKAGEGETQYF. CDR3 nucleotides: TGTGCCAGCAGTGACGGGAAGGCAGGGGAGGGAGAGACCCAGTACTTC. This chain links TRBV2 with TRBJ2-5; D might be TRBD2 (7 bases). The CDR3 has 16 amino acids. V lost 3 bases and J 4 bases, leaving 18 bases between the germline ends. Germline V gives CDR1 SNHLY, CDR2 FYNNEI. Variable domain in full (rest from reference TRBV2 and TRBJ2-5): EPEVTQTPSHQVTQMGQEVILRCVPISNHLYFYWYRQILGQKVEFLVSFYNNEISEKSEIFDDQFSVERPDGSNFTLKIRSTKLEDSAMYFCASSDGKAGEGETQYFGPGTRLLVL.

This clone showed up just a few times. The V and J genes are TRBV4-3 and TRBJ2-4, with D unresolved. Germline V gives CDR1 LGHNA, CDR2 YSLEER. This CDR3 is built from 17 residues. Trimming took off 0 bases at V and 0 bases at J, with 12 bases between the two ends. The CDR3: CASSQDYVEPAKNIQYF. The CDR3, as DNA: TGCGCCAGCAGCCAAGATTATGTGGAGCCAGCCAAAAACATTCAGTACTTC.

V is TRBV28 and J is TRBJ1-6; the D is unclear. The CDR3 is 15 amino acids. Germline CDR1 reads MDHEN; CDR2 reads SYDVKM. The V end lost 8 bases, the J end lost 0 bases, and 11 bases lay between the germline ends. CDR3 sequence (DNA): TGTGCCAGCCTTGGCGGGAGCTCCTATAATTCACCCCTCCACTTT. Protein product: CASLGGSSYNSPLHF.

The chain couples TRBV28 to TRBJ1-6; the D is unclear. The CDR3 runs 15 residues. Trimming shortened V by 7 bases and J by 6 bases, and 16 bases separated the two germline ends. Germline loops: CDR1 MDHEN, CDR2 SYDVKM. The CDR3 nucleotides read TGTGCCAGCATGAGCGAGAGTCTGGGTAATTCACCCCTCCACTTT. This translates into CASMSESLGNSPLHF.

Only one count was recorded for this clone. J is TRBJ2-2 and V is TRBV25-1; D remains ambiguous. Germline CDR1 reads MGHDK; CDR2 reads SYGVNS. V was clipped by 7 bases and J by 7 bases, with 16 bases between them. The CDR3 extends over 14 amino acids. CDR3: CASNVGGSGGELFF. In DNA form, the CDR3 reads TGTGCCAGCAACGTCGGTGGGTCGGGCGGGGAGCTGTTTTTT.

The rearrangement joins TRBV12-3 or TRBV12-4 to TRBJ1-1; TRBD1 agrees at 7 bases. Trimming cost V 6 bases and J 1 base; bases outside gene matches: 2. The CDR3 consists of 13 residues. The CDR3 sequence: CASRTGWNTEAFF. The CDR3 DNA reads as TGTGCCAGCAGGACAGGGTGGAACACTGAAGCTTTCTTT.

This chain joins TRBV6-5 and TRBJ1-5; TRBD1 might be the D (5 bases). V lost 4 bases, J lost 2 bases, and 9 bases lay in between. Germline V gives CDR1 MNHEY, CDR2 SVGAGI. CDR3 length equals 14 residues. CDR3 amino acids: CASSFFRGNQPQHF. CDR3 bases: TGTGCCAGCAGTTTCTTCAGGGGCAATCAGCCCCAGCATTTT.